Below, one T cell receptor beta chain is given with its context. Trimming cost V 4 bases and J 5 bases, with 12 bases left between them. CDR1 is LGHDT, CDR2 YNNKEL, per germline (reference sequence). The length of the CDR3 is 14 residues. The sample belongs to a study of blood T cells in healthy people across ages. It was with a sample-barcoded 5' primer and a J-beta primer mix that a second PCR of about 6 to 12 cycles was run. Each cDNA molecule, via a template-switch adaptor with 12 random nucleotides, was tagged. A single record per CDR3 protein comes from TCRdb applying MiXCR to the 5' RACE reads. Among a few hundred thousand distinct CDR3 sequences listed, approximately 26% were seen once. These data also formed part of another study, on T cells of mothers and their children. That source reports: Regardless of relatedness, pairs show thymic selection shaping TCR recombination output in a similar manner.

V and J are TRBV3-1 and TRBJ2-1, with a possible D match to TRBD1 (6 bases). Sample: blood. This sequence originates from a boy under 10 years old in good health. DNA for the CDR3: TGTGCCAGCAGCCCCGCGGACAGAAACAATGAGCAGTTCTTC. This sequence encodes CASSPADRNNEQFF.